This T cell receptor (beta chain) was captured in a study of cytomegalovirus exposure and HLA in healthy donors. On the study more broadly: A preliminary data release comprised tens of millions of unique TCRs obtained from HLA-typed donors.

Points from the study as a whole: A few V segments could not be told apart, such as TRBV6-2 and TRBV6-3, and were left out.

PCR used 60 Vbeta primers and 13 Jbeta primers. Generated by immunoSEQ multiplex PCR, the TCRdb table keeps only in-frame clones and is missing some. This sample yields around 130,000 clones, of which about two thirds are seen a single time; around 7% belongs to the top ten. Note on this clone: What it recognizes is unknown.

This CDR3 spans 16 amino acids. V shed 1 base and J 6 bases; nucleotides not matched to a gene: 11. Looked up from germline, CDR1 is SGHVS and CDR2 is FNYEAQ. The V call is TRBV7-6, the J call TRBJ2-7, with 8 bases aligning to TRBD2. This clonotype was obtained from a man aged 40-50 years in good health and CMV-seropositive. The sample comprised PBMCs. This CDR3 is CASSLVSGGLPVEQYF. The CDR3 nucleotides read TGTGCCAGCAGCTTAGTATCGGGGGGGCTGCCTGTCGAGCAGTACTTC.